A single sample gave rise to the 27 T cell receptor beta chains below, sequenced in a study of T cells in women clearing cervical HPV infection. This table comes from immunoSEQ multiplex PCR, and its TCRdb copy is limited to in-frame clones, with some not included. The clone table shows under 45,000 clones, with the ten largest holding 6% to 8%. Material for sequencing was blood buffy coat. These receptors originate from a woman between 18 and 70 years old with a cervical HPV16 infection that either progressed to CIN3+ or cleared (not recorded which).

On this clone itself: The DNA ends 3 residues before the CDR3 does, and the rest of the CDR3 is filled in from the germline J gene. The chain joins TRBV30 to TRBJ1-2; 8 positions agree with TRBD1. This CDR3 comprises 15 residues. Germline lookup yields CDR1 GTSNPN and CDR2 SVGIG (reference sequence). CDR3 residues: CAWRGDRSSTDTYTF. The sequenced CDR3 bases are TGTGCCTGGAGGGGGGACAGGTCTTCCACAGATACC.

Comment on this clone: The read falls 3 residues short of the CDR3 end, and the missing part is taken from the germline J gene. This chain connects TRBV4-2 to TRBJ2-5, with D tentatively TRBD2 (7 bases). Trimming removed 6 bases at V and 5 bases at J, with 22 bases between. The CDR3 covers 16 residues. Per the germline V gene, CDR1 is LGHNA and CDR2 is YNFKEQ. The sequenced part of the CDR3 DNA is TGTGCCAGCAGTGGGGGGGCTAGCACAGGGAGGGAGACC. It is translated as CASSGGASTGRET. The full CDR3 protein is CASSGGASTGRETQYF.

Concerning this clone itself: The missing CDR3 end, 3 residues past where the read stops, is filled in from the germline J gene. The rearrangement uses TRBV19 and TRBJ2-2; TRBD2 might be the D (5 bases). Trimming took 1 base from V and 5 from J, leaving 17 bases between them. Germline CDR1 is LNHDA and CDR2 is SQIVND (reference sequence). The CDR3 contains 17 residues. CDR3 in amino acids: CASSIGFRGSGTGELFF. The CDR3 bases that were read are TGTGCCAGTAGTATAGGATTTCGGGGAAGTGGGACCGGGGAG.

CDR3 DNA, as far as it was read: TGTGCCAGCAGCTTAGCAAGGTATAATGGC. Translated: CASSLARYNG. The whole CDR3 protein reads CASSLARYNGYTF. V and J are TRBV7-9 and TRBJ1-2, with D uncertain. With the read ending 3 residues before the CDR3 end, the germline J gene is used to fill in that end. V was pared by 0 bases and J by 6 bases, with 8 bases between. The CDR3 is made up of 13 amino acids. From germline, CDR1 is SEHNR and CDR2 FQNEAQ (reference sequence).

A word on this clone: The sequence runs out 3 residues before the end of the CDR3; the remainder is reconstructed from the germline J gene. The chain links TRBV19 to TRBJ2-2; 7 bases fit TRBD1. The CDR3 length is 14 residues. V lost 10 bases and J lost 2; bases outside the gene matches: 7. The germline CDR1 and CDR2 sequences are LNHDA and SQIVND (reference sequence). CDR3 DNA (partial): TGTGCCACCAATGACAGGGCAAACACCGGGGAG. It is translated as CATNDRANTGE. The complete CDR3 reads CATNDRANTGELFF. The full variable domain, completed using reference TRBV19 and TRBJ2-2, is DGGITQSPKYLFRKEGQNVTLSCEQNLNHDAMYWYRQDPGQGLRLIYYSQIVNDFQKGDIAEGYSVSREKKESFPLTVTSAQKNPTAFYLCATNDRANTGELFFGEGSRLTVL.

Concerning this clone itself: The read finishes 3 residues shy of the CDR3 end, and the germline J gene is used to complete it. The V call is TRBV11-3, the J call TRBJ2-3; 7 nucleotides match TRBD2. Germline V gene lookup returns CDR1 SGHNT and CDR2 YENEEA. The ends lost 5 bases at V and 2 bases at J; junction bases unmatched: 7. The CDR3 consists of 15 residues. The sequenced part of the CDR3 DNA is TGTGCCAGCAGCCCCCGGGGGGAAGACACAGATACG. Translated: CASSPRGEDTDT. From start to end, the CDR3 is CASSPRGEDTDTQYF. The full variable domain, in which reference TRBV11-3 and TRBJ2-3 provide the parts outside the CDR3, is EAGVVQSPRYKIIEKKQPVAFWCNPISGHNTLYWYLQNLGQGPELLIRYENEEAVDDSQLPKDRFSAERLKGVDSTLKIQPAELGDSAVYLCASSPRGEDTDTQYFGPGTRLTVL.

As concerns this clone: Coverage ceases 3 residues before the CDR3 finishes, and the germline J gene fills in the end. The chain combines TRBV19 with TRBJ1-2, with 7 bases fitting TRBD1. The CDR3 extends over 13 amino acids. Germline V gene data show CDR1 as LNHDA and CDR2 as SQIVND (reference sequence). The V segment lost 9 bases and the J segment 4 bases; nucleotides outside the gene matches: 8. Here the CDR3 reads CASTYRGTYGYTF. CDR3 bases read: TGTGCCAGCACTTACAGGGGAACCTATGGC.

With respect to this clone: The read is 3 residues too short to cover the CDR3 end, so that end is filled in from the germline J gene. V is TRBV5-1 and J is TRBJ2-2; unclear D gene. CDR3 length: 17 amino acids. Trimming removed 5 bases at V and 4 bases at J, with 21 bases between. Germline assignment: CDR1 SGHRS and CDR2 YFSETQ. The covered CDR3 bases are TGCGCCAGCAGTCCCTTGGGTGGGCGCATGGGCACCGGGGAG. It yields the protein CASSPLGGRMGTGE. The whole CDR3 sequence is CASSPLGGRMGTGELFF.

Details on this clone: The read stops 3 residues short of the end of the CDR3; the missing end is completed from the germline J gene. This rearrangement joins TRBV4-2 to TRBJ2-7; D is possibly TRBD2 (6 bases). Trimming shortened V by 4 bases and J by 2 bases, and 15 bases separated the two germline ends. Germline CDR1 LGHNA, CDR2 YNFKEQ. The CDR3 runs to 15 residues. The CDR3: CASSPRDLEAYEQYF. The CDR3 DNA, read in part, is TGTGCCAGCAGCCCCCGGGACTTAGAGGCCTACGAG.

Partial CDR3 DNA: TGTGCCAGCAGCAGGGACGAAGGGAGTCAACAGGGTCATAATGAAAAA. Its translation: CASSRDEGSQQGHNEK. The complete CDR3 sequence is CASSRDEGSQQGHNEKLFF. This chain uses TRBV2 with TRBJ1-4, with D possibly TRBD1 on 6 matching bases. The CDR3 end lies 3 residues beyond the end of the read and is filled in from the germline J gene. This CDR3 is built from 19 residues. Germline CDR1 reads SNHLY; CDR2 reads FYNNEI. Trimming cost V 6 bases and J 4 bases, with 27 bases left between them. Complete variable domain (other parts from reference TRBV2 and TRBJ1-4): EPEVTQTPSHQVTQMGQEVILRCVPISNHLYFYWYRQILGQKVEFLVSFYNNEISEKSEIFDDQFSVERPDGSNFTLKIRSTKLEDSAMYFCASSRDEGSQQGHNEKLFFGSGTQLSVL.

In the case of this clone: The read comes to an end 3 residues before the CDR3 does, leaving the germline J gene to fill in the end. V and J are TRBV19 and TRBJ1-3; the D gene is possibly TRBD1 (6 bases). The CDR3 totals 15 residues. From germline, CDR1 is LNHDA and CDR2 SQIVND (reference sequence). The ends were cut back, 8 bases at V and 0 bases at J, with 14 bases in the middle. The CDR3 bases that were read are TGTGCCAGTGGGACACCAACCTCCTCTGGAAACACC. It is translated as CASGTPTSSGNT. The CDR3 reads in full as CASGTPTSSGNTIYF. The full variable domain, rest sourced from reference TRBV19 and TRBJ1-3, is DGGITQSPKYLFRKEGQNVTLSCEQNLNHDAMYWYRQDPGQGLRLIYYSQIVNDFQKGDIAEGYSVSREKKESFPLTVTSAQKNPTAFYLCASGTPTSSGNTIYFGEGSWLTVV.

Turning to this clone: Coverage ceases 3 residues before the CDR3 finishes, and the germline J gene fills in the end. The rearrangement uses TRBV11-2 and TRBJ1-3; 8 bases are a match to TRBD1. CDR3 length: 14 amino acids. Trimming cost V 3 bases and J 7 bases; bases outside gene matches: 5. Germline CDR1 SGHAT, CDR2 FQNNGV. The CDR3 loop reads CASSLDRATNTIYF. CDR3 bases read: TGTGCCAGCAGCTTGGACAGGGCAACGAACACC.

On this clone: The read terminates 3 residues before the CDR3 end, so the remaining end is supplied by the germline J gene. This chain uses TRBV19 with TRBJ2-3, with TRBD2 matching 12 bases. V lost 6 bases to trimming and J lost 6 bases; unmatched junction nucleotides: 10. CDR1 is LNHDA, CDR2 SQIVND, per germline (reference sequence). This CDR3 has 16 residues. The CDR3 DNA, read in part, is TGTGCCAGTAGCACTGCCCTAGCGGGAGGGCCGGATACG. It codes for CASSTALAGGPDT. Given in full, the CDR3 is CASSTALAGGPDTQYF.

Concerning this clone: Sequencing ends 3 residues short of the CDR3 end; the germline J gene provides the rest. The chain has TRBV7-8 and TRBJ2-5, with D possibly matching TRBD2 (6 bases). V was pared by 1 base and J by 3 bases, with 12 bases between. This CDR3 contains 15 residues. Germline V gene lookup returns CDR1 SGHVS and CDR2 FQNEAQ. This chain's CDR3 is CASSLVFRGKETQYF. The CDR3 DNA, read in part, is TGTGCCAGCAGCTTAGTATTTCGGGGGAAAGAGACC.

A remark on this clone: The read gets to within 3 residues of the CDR3 end, and the germline J gene fills in the rest. The chain combines TRBV12-3 or TRBV12-4 with TRBJ2-1, with 10 nucleotides matching TRBD2. V was clipped by 6 bases and J by 5 bases; unmatched bases: 10. This CDR3 has 16 amino acids. CDR3 in amino acids: CASRGGSGGADNEQFF. CDR3 DNA, as far as it was read: TGTGCCAGCAGGGGGGGAAGCGGGGGGGCCGACAATGAG.

Notes on this clone: The read finishes 3 residues shy of the CDR3 end, and the germline J gene is used to complete it. This sequence joins TRBV29-1 and TRBJ2-7; tentative D call: TRBD1 (5 bases). The CDR3 contains 11 residues. V lost 7 bases and J lost 5, with 12 bases in between. Germline-derived CDR1 and CDR2 are SQVTM and ANQGSEA. The sequenced part of the CDR3 DNA is TGCAGCGCCGGTCAGGGTAACGAG. Translated, it gives CSAGQGNE. The whole CDR3 region reads CSAGQGNEQYF.

For this clone: With the read ending 3 residues before the CDR3 end, the germline J gene is used to fill in that end. This chain joins TRBV9 and TRBJ2-2; D is uncertain. This CDR3 spans 14 amino acids. From germline, CDR1 is SGDLS and CDR2 YYNGEE. V was trimmed by 2 bases and J by 2 bases, leaving 7 bases between them. The covered CDR3 bases are TGTGCCAGCAGCGTTGGGCCCAACACCGGGGAG. Protein: CASSVGPNTGE. The whole CDR3 sequence is CASSVGPNTGELFF.

In regard to this clone: The CDR3 is cut off 3 residues early in the read; its end comes from the germline J gene. This chain uses TRBV30 with TRBJ2-7; D assignment may be TRBD1 or TRBD2 (6 bases each). Germline lookup yields CDR1 GTSNPN and CDR2 SVGIG (reference sequence). This CDR3 has 15 residues. Trimming shortened V by 0 bases and J by 1 base, and 13 bases separated the two germline ends. The CDR3 is CAWSVSTGRSYEQYF. CDR3 DNA, as far as it was read: TGTGCCTGGAGTGTATCAACAGGGAGGTCCTACGAG. Full variable domain (missing parts from reference TRBV30 and TRBJ2-7): SQTIHQWPATLVQPVGSPLSLECTVEGTSNPNLYWYRQAAGRGLQLLFYSVGIGQISSEVPQNLSASRPQDRQFILSSKKLLLSDSGFYLCAWSVSTGRSYEQYFGPGTRLTVT.

Regarding this clone: Read data end 3 residues before the CDR3 end; the end is taken from the germline J gene. V and J are TRBV28 and TRBJ1-5; D might be TRBD1 (6 bases). This CDR3 contains 15 residues. Trimming stripped 6 bases from V and 2 bases from J, with 14 bases between. Germline V gene lookup returns CDR1 MDHEN and CDR2 SYDVKM. Partial CDR3 DNA: TGTGCCAGCAGATTCCGGGACACCGGCAATCAGCCC. It translates to CASRFRDTGNQP. The complete CDR3 sequence is CASRFRDTGNQPQHF.

To note about this clone: Read coverage stops 3 residues before the CDR3 terminus; the germline J gene supplies the remainder. This chain connects TRBV2 to TRBJ2-5; D call uncertain. Germline loops: CDR1 SNHLY, CDR2 FYNNEI. V was clipped by 7 bases and J by 3 bases, with 9 bases between them. The CDR3 spans 12 residues. This CDR3 reads CASMAPEETQYF. The DNA read from the CDR3 is TGTGCCAGCATGGCCCCAGAAGAGACC.

As regards this clone: From the germline J gene comes the end of the CDR3, since the read stops 3 residues before it. J is TRBJ1-2 and V is TRBV2; D not resolved. The V gene lost 1 base and the J gene lost 6 bases, with 6 bases spanning the gap. The CDR3 sequence is 12 residues long. Per the germline V gene, CDR1 is SNHLY and CDR2 is FYNNEI. The CDR3 bases that were read are TGTGCCAGCAGTGAAGTCTCCGATGGC. Protein: CASSEVSDG. The CDR3 reads in full as CASSEVSDGYTF. Drawing the rest from reference TRBV2 and TRBJ1-2, the complete variable domain is EPEVTQTPSHQVTQMGQEVILRCVPISNHLYFYWYRQILGQKVEFLVSFYNNEISEKSEIFDDQFSVERPDGSNFTLKIRSTKLEDSAMYFCASSEVSDGYTFGSGTRLTVV.

On this clone: Sequencing ends 3 residues short of the CDR3 end; the germline J gene provides the rest. The chain links TRBV6-1 to TRBJ2-7, with D unresolved. Germline V gene data show CDR1 as MNHNS and CDR2 as SASEGT. V lost 2 bases to trimming and J lost 0 bases, with 8 bases between them. This CDR3 contains 14 residues. The CDR3 bases that were read are TGTGCCAGCAGTGAATGGCAGGCCTCCTACGAG. Protein sequence: CASSEWQASYE. The full CDR3 is CASSEWQASYEQYF.

For this clone: The read terminates 3 residues ahead of where the CDR3 ends, so the germline J gene completes it. The rearrangement joins TRBV30 to TRBJ1-2; D might be TRBD1 (5 bases). The germline V gene encodes CDR1 GTSNPN and CDR2 SVGIG (reference sequence). V was pared by 0 bases and J by 2 bases, with 10 bases between. The CDR3 length is 14 residues. This chain's CDR3 is CAWSVWRGNYGYTF. Partial CDR3 DNA: TGTGCCTGGAGTGTATGGAGGGGCAACTATGGC.

Turning to this clone: The sequenced fragment ends 3 residues before the CDR3 boundary, so the rest is inferred from the germline J gene. The rearrangement links TRBV5-1 to TRBJ2-5; D perhaps matches TRBD1 (6 bases). Per the germline V gene, CDR1 is SGHRS and CDR2 is YFSETQ. This CDR3 spans 17 amino acids. This CDR3 reads CASSLGETGRAADTQYF. CDR3 bases read: TGCGCCAGCAGCTTGGGAGAGACAGGCCGAGCGGCAGATACC.

Turning to this clone: The read gets to within 3 residues of the CDR3 end, and the germline J gene fills in the rest. The chain is built from TRBV7-7 and TRBJ2-5, with D maybe TRBD2 (7 bases). Trimming cost V 5 bases and J 0 bases, with 16 bases left between them. The CDR3 totals 16 residues. Germline loops: CDR1 SSHAT, CDR2 FNYEAQ (reference sequence). The CDR3 reads CASSPRGGGYQETQYF. The covered CDR3 bases are TGTGCCAGCAGCCCCCGAGGGGGGGGGTACCAAGAGACC.

The CDR3 bases that were read are TGTGCCAGCAGCTTAGAGGGGCCGGCCGATACG. This sequence encodes CASSLEGPADT. In full, the CDR3 is CASSLEGPADTQYF. The chain combines TRBV7-9 with TRBJ2-3, with D maybe TRBD1 (5 bases). Coverage ceases 3 residues before the CDR3 finishes, and the germline J gene fills in the end. The CDR3 extends over 14 amino acids. V lost 1 base, J lost 6 bases, and 11 bases lay in between. The germline gives CDR1 SEHNR, CDR2 FQNEAQ (reference sequence).

Of note for this clone: The read gets to within 3 residues of the CDR3 end, and the germline J gene fills in the rest. Other DNA sequences from this sample encode an identical CDR3 as well. The chain carries TRBV14 and TRBJ1-3; no firm D call. The CDR3 runs 14 residues. With 4 bases removed from V and 0 bases from J, the gap between germline ends came to 7 bases. Germline V gene lookup returns CDR1 SGHDN and CDR2 FVKESK. CDR3 bases read: TGTGCCAGCAGCCCCCGGGTCTCTGGAAACACC. Residues: CASSPRVSGNT. The entire CDR3 is CASSPRVSGNTIYF.